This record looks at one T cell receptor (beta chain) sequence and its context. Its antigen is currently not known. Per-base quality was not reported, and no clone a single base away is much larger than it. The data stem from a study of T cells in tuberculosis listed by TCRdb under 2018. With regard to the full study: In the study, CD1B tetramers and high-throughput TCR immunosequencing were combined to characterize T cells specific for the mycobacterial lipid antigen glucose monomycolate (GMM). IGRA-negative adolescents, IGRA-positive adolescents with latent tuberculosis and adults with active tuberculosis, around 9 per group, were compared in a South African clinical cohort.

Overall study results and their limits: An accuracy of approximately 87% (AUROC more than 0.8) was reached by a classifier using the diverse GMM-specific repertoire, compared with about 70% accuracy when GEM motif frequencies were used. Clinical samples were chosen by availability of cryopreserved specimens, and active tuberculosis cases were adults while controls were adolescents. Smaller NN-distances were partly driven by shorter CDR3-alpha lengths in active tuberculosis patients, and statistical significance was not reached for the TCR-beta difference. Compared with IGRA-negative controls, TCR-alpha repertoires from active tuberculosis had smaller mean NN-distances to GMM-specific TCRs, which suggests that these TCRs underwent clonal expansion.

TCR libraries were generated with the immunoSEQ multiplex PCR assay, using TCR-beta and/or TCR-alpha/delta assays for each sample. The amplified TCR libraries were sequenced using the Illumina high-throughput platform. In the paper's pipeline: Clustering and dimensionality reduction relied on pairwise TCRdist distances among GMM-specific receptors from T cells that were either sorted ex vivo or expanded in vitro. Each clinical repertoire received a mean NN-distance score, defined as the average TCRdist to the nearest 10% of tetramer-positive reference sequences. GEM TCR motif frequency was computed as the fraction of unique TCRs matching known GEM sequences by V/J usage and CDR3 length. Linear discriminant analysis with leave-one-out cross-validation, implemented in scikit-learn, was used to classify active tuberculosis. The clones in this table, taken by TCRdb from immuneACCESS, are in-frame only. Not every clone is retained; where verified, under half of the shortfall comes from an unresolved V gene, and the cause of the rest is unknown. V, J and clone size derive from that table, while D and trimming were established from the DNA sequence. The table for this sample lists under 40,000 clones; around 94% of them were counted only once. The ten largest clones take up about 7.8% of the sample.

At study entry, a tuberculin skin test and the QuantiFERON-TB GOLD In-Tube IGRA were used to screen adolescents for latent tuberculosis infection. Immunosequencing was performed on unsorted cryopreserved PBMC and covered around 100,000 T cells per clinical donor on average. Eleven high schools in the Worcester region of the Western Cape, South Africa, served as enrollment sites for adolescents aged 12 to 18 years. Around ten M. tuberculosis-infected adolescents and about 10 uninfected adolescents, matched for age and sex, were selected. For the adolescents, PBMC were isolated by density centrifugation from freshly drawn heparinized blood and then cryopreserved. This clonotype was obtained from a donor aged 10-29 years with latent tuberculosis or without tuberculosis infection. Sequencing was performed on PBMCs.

The DNA sequence is as follows: TGTGCCAGCAGTGTATGGACTCGGGGGAATGAGCAGTTCTTC. Its protein reads: CASSVWTRGNEQFF. This sequence uses TRBV2 and TRBJ2-1; a tentative D match to TRBD2 spans 6 bases. CDR1 SNHLY and CDR2 FYNNEI were looked up in the germline V gene. Measured from the cysteine to the phenylalanine, the CDR3 is 14 residues long. Of all the DNA, just the CDR3 is kept, 42 bases in frame from base 1. The junction shows trimming of 4 bases on V and 7 bases on J, plus 14 bases between the germline ends.